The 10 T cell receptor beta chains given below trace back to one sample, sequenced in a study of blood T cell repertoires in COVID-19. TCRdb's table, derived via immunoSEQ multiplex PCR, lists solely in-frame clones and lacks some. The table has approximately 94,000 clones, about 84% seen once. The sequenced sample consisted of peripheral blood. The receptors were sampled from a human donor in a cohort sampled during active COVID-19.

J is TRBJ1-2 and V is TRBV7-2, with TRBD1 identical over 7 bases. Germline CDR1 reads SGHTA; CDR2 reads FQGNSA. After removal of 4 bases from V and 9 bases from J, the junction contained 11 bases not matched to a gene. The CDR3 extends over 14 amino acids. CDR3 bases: TGTGCCAGCAGCTCTTATCCTTTACAGGGGAGCTACACCTTC. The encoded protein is CASSSYPLQGSYTF.

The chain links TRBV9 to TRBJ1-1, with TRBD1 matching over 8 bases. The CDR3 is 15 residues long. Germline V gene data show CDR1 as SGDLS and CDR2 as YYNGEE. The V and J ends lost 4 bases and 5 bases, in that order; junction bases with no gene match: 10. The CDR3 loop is CASSHYRGRGTEAFF. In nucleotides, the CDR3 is TGTGCCAGCAGCCACTACAGGGGGAGAGGTACTGAAGCTTTCTTT.

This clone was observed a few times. CDR3 sequence reads: CASSPLSGGSAYEQYF. The CDR3 DNA is TGTGCCAGCTCACCTTTAAGCGGGGGGTCCGCCTACGAGCAGTACTTC. This sequence joins TRBV18 and TRBJ2-7, with 9 bases that match TRBD2. Germline V gives CDR1 KGHSH, CDR2 LQKENI. With V trimmed by 3 bases and J by 2 bases, 8 bases remained unmatched. The CDR3 is 16 residues long.

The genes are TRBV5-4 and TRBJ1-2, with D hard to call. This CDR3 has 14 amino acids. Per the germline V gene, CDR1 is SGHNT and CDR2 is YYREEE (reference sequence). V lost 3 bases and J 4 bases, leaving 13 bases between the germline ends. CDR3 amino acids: CASSSQVDIYGYTF. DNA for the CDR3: TGTGCCAGCAGCTCCCAGGTAGACATCTATGGCTACACCTTC.

The CDR3, as DNA: TGTGCCAGTTGGGGACAGCCAAACTACGAGCAGTACTTC. It translates to CASWGQPNYEQYF. This chain connects TRBV6-5 to TRBJ2-7, with 7 positions matching TRBD1. There are 13 residues in the CDR3. The trim removed 9 bases at V and 3 bases at J, leaving 8 bases unmatched. CDR1 MNHEY and CDR2 SVGAGI come from the germline V gene.

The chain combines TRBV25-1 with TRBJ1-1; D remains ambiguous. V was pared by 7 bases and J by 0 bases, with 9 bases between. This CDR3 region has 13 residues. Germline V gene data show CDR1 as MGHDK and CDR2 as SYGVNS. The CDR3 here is CASKEFMNTEAFF. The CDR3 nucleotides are TGTGCCAGCAAAGAGTTCATGAACACTGAAGCTTTCTTT.

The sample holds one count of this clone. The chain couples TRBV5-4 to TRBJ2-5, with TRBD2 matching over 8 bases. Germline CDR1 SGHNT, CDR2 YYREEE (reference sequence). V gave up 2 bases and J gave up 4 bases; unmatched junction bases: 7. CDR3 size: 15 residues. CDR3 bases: TGTGCCAGCAGCTTCGGACTAGCCCAAGCAGAGACCCAGTACTTC. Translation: CASSFGLAQAETQYF.

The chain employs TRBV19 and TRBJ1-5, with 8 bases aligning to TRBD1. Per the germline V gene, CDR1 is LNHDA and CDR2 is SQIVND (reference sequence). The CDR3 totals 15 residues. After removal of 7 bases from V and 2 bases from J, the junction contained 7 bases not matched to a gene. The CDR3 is CASKRTGNGNQPQHF. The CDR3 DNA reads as TGTGCCAGTAAGCGGACAGGGAATGGCAATCAGCCCCAGCATTTT.

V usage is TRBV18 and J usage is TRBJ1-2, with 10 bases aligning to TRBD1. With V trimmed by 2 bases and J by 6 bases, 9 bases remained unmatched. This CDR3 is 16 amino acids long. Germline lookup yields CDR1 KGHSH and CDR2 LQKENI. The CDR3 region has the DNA TGTGCCAGCTCACCAATCGGACAGGGGGGTGAGGATGGCTACACCTTC. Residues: CASSPIGQGGEDGYTF.

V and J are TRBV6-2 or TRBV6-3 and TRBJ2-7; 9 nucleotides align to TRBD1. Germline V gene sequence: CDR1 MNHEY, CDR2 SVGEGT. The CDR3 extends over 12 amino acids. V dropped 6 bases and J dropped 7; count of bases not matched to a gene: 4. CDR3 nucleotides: TGTGCCAGCAGCGGGACAGGGTGGGAGCAGTACTTC. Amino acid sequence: CASSGTGWEQYF.